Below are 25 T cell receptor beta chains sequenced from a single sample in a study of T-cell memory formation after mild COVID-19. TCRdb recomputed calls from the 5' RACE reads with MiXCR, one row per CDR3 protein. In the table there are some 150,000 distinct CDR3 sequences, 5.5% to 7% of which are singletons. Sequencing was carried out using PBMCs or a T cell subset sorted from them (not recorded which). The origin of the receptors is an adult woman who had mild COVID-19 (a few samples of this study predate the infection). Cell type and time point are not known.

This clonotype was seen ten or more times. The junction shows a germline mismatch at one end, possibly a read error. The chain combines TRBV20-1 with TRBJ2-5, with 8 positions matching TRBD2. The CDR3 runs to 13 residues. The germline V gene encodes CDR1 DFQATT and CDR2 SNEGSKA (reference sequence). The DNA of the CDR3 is TGCAGTGCTAGTGCCGGGACTAGAGACCTTACTAGGTTC. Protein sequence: CSASAGTRDLTRF.

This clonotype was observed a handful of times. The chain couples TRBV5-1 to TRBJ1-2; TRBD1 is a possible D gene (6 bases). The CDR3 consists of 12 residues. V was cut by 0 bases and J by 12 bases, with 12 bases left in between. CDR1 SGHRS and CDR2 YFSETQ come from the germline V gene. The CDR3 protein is CASSLDREGNTF. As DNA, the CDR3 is TGCGCCAGCAGCTTGGACAGGGAGGGAAACACCTTC.

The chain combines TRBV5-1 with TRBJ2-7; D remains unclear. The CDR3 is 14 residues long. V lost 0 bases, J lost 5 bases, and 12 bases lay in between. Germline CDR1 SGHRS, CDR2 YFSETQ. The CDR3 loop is CASSLALANDEQYF. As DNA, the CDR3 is TGCGCCAGCAGCTTGGCCCTGGCGAATGACGAGCAGTACTTC. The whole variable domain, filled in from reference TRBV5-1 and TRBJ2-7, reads KAGVTQTPRYLIKTRGQQVTLSCSPISGHRSVSWYQQTPGQGLQFLFEYFSETQRNKGNFPGRFSGRQFSNSRSEMNVSTLELGDSALYLCASSLALANDEQYFGPGTRLTVT.

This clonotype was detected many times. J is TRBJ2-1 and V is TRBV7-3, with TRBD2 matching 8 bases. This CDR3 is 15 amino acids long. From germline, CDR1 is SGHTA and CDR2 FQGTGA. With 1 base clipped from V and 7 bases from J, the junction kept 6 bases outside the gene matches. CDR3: CASSLSGTRLNEQFF. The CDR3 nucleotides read TGTGCCAGCAGCTTAAGTGGGACTAGACTTAATGAGCAGTTCTTC.

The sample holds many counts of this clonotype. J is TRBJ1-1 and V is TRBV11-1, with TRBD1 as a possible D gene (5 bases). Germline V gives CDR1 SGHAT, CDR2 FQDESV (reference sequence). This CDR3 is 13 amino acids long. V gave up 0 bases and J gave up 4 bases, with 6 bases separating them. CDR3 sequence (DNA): TGTGCCAGCAGCTTAGCGGGGGGCACTGAAGCTTTCTTT. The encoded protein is CASSLAGGTEAFF.

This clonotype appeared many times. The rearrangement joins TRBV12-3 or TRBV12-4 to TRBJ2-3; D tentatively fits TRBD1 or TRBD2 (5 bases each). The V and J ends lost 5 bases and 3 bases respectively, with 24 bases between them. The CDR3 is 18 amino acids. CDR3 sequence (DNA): TGTGCCAGCAGTCTCCATGGGGTGAGGGGTGTGGAGACAGATACGCAGTATTTT. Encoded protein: CASSLHGVRGVETDTQYF.

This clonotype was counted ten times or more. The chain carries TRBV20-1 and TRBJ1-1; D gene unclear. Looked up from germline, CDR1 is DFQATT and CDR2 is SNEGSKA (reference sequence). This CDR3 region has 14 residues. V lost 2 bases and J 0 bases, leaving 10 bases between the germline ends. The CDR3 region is CSARSGSLNTEAFF. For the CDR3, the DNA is TGCAGTGCTAGATCGGGCAGCCTGAACACTGAAGCTTTCTTT.

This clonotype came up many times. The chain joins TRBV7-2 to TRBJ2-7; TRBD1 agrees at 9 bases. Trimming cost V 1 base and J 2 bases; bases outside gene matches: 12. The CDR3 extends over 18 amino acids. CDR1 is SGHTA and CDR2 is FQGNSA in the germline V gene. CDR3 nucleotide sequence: TGTGCCAGCAGCTTAGAAGTGGCAGGGACAGGGACCCCCTACGAGCAGTACTTC. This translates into CASSLEVAGTGTPYEQYF.

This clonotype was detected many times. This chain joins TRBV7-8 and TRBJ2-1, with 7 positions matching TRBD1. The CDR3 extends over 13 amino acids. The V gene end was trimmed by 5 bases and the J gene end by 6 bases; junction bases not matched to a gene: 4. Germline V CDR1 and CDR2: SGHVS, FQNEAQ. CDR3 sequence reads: CASSRHRGNEQFF. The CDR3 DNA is TGTGCCAGCAGCCGTCACAGGGGCAATGAGCAGTTCTTC.

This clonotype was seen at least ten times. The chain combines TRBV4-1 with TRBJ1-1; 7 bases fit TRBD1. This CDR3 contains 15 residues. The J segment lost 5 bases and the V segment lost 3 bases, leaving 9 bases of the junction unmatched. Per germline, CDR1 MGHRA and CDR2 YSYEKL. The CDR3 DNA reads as TGCGCCAGCAGCCAGAGGGACAGCGATTGGACTGAAGCTTTCTTT. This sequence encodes CASSQRDSDWTEAFF.

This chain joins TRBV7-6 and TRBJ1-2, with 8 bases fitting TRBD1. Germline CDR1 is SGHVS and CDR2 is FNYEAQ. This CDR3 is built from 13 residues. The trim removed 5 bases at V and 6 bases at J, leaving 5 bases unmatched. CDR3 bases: TGTGCCAGCAGCCGTGTGACAGGGGATGGCTACACCTTC. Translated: CASSRVTGDGYTF.

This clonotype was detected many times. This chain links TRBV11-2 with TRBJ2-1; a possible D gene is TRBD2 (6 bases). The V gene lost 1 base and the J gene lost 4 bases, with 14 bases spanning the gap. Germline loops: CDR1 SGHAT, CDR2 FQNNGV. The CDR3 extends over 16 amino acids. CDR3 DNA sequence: TGTGCCAGCAGCTTAGGTCGTGCGGGACGGTACAATGAGCAGTTCTTC. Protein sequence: CASSLGRAGRYNEQFF. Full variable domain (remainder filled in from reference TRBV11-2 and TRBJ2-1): EAGVAQSPRYKIIEKRQSVAFWCNPISGHATLYWYQQILGQGPKLLIQFQNNGVVDDSQLPKDRFSAERLKGVDSTLKIQPAKLEDSAVYLCASSLGRAGRYNEQFFGPGTRLTVL.

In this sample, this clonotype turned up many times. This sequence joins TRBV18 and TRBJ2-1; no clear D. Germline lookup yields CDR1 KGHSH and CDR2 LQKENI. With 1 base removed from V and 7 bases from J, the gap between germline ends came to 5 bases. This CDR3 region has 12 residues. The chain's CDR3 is CASSPQRNEQFF. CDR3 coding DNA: TGTGCCAGCTCACCACAGAGAAATGAGCAGTTCTTC.

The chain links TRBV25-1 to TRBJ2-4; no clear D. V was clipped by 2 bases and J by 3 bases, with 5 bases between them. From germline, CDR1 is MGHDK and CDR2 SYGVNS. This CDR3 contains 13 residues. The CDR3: CASSEVGKNIQYF. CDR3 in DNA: TGTGCCAGCAGTGAAGTCGGCAAAAACATTCAGTACTTC.

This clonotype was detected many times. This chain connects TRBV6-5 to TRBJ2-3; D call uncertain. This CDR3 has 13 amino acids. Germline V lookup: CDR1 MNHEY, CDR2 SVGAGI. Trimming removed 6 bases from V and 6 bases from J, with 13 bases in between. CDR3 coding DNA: TGTGCCAGCAGGGATCTGGTTGCGGATACGCAGTATTTT. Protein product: CASRDLVADTQYF.

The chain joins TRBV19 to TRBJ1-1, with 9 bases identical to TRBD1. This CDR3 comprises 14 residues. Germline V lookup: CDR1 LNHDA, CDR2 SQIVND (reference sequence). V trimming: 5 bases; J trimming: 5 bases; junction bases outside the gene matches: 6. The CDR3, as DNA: TGTGCCAGTAGTGGTTGGACAGGGGAGACTGAAGCTTTCTTT. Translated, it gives CASSGWTGETEAFF.

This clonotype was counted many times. As DNA, the CDR3 is TGTGCCAGCAGTACTTCAGGGAGCTCCTACGAGCAGTACTTC. This translates into CASSTSGSSYEQYF. The chain employs TRBV27 and TRBJ2-7, with D possibly being TRBD1 or TRBD2 (5 bases each). The CDR3 loop spans 14 amino acids. The germline V gene has CDR1 MNHEY and CDR2 SMNVEV (reference sequence). V lost 5 bases, J lost 0 bases, and 11 bases lay in between.

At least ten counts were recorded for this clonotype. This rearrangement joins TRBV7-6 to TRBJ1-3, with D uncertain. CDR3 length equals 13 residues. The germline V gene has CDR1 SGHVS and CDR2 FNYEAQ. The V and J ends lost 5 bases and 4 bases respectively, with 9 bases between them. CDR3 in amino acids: CASSLDQGNTIYF. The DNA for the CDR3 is TGTGCCAGCAGCCTCGATCAGGGAAACACCATATATTTT.

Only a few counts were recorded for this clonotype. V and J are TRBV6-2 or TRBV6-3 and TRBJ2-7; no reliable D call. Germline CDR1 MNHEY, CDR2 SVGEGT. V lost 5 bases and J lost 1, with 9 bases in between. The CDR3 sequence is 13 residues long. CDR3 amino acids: CASSPTASYEQYF. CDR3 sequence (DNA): TGTGCCAGCAGTCCGACTGCATCCTACGAGCAGTACTTC.

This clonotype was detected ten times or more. CDR3 coding DNA: TGTGCCAGCAATCCAGCAATCTATGGCTACACCTTC. Its translation is CASNPAIYGYTF. The chain combines TRBV6-1 with TRBJ1-2; D unclear. Germline V gene sequence: CDR1 MNHNS, CDR2 SASEGT. This CDR3 has 12 amino acids. Between the trimmed V and J ends, which lost 7 bases and 4 bases, there was a span of 10 bases.

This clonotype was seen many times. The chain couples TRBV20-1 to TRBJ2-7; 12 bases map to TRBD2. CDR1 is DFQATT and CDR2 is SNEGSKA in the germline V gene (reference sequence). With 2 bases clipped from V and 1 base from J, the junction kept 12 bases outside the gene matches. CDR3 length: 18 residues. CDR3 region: CSARNRIRTSGESYEQYF. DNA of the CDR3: TGCAGTGCTAGAAATCGCATACGGACTAGCGGGGAATCCTACGAGCAGTACTTC.

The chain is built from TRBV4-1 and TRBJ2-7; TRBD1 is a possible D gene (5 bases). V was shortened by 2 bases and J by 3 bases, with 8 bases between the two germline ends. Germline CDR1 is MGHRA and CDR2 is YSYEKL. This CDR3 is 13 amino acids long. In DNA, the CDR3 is TGCGCCAGCAGCCAATTTAGGGGCTACGAGCAGTACTTC. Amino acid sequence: CASSQFRGYEQYF.

The CDR3 here is CASSLVGWGNYNEQFF. Here the CDR3 DNA reads TGTGCCAGCAGCTTAGTGGGGTGGGGGAACTACAATGAGCAGTTCTTC. J is TRBJ2-1 and V is TRBV7-2; D tentatively reads TRBD1 or TRBD2 (5 bases each). V lost 1 base and J 3 bases, leaving 13 bases between the germline ends. This CDR3 has 16 amino acids. The germline V gene encodes CDR1 SGHTA and CDR2 FQGNSA.

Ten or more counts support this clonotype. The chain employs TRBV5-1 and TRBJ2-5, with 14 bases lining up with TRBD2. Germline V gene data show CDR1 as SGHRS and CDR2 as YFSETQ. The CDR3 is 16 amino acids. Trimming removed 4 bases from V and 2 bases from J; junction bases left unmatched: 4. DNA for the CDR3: TGCGCCAGCAGCCTCGGACTAGCGGGGGGACAAGAGACCCAGTACTTC. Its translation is CASSLGLAGGQETQYF.

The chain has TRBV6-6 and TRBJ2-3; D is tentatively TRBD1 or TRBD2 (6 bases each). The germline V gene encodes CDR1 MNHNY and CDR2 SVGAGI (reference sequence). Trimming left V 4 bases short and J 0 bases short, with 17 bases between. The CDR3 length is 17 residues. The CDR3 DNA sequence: TGTGCCAGCAGTTCCCCCTTCGGGGGCCTCAGCACAGATACGCAGTATTTT. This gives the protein CASSSPFGGLSTDTQYF.